These T cell receptor beta chains were read from a single sample in a study of shared clonotypes between healthy human individuals. Method: immunoSEQ multiplex PCR; TCRdb's copy keeps in-frame clones and lacks some. The table shows more than 2 million clones, with approximately 95% occurring only once. Sequenced input: naive CD8+ T cells sorted from blood. Receptors originate from a man in his late teens or twenties in good health. Both conserved end residues are part of each CDR3. A D gene is named only where the DNA matches it firmly. Size is stated for part of the rows, as once, few or many counts, or as a class when the clone is expanded.

clone_size,j_call,v_call,d_call,cdr3_aa,cdr3_nt
-,TRBJ2-3,TRBV28,-,CASSLLLTDTQYF,TGTGCCAGCAGTTTACTCCTCACAGATACGCAGTATTTT
-,TRBJ2-7,TRBV10-3,TRBD1,CAISESQGQGMYEQYF,TGTGCCATCAGTGAGTCGCAGGGACAGGGGATGTACGAGCAGTACTTC
-,TRBJ2-1,TRBV21-1,-,CASSKWGTSGSSGNNEQFF,TGTGCCAGCAGCAAATGGGGGACTAGCGGGAGCTCGGGAAACAATGAGCAGTTCTTC
-,TRBJ2-5,TRBV5-4,TRBD1,CASSYTGGETQYF,TGTGCCAGCAGCTACACAGGGGGGGAGACCCAGTACTTC
-,TRBJ2-5,TRBV10-3,-,CAISGAPIETQYF,TGTGCCATCTCAGGGGCACCCATCGAGACCCAGTACTTC
once,TRBJ2-7,TRBV13,-,CASSSSQGWYEQYF,TGTGCCAGCAGCTCTAGCCAGGGGTGGTACGAGCAGTACTTC
-,TRBJ1-5,TRBV9,-,CASSVEDNQPQHF,TGTGCCAGCAGCGTAGAGGACAATCAGCCCCAGCATTTT
-,TRBJ2-7,TRBV27,TRBD1,CASSLEGTGVYYEQYF,TGTGCCAGCAGTTTAGAGGGGACAGGGGTCTACTACGAGCAGTACTTC
-,TRBJ2-5,TRBV27,-,CASSPLGGAEETQYF,TGTGCCAGCAGTCCCCTAGGAGGGGCAGAAGAGACCCAGTACTTC
-,TRBJ1-2,TRBV27,TRBD1,CASSPTGTGGLYGYTF,TGTGCCAGCAGTCCGACCGGGACAGGGGGACTCTATGGCTACACCTTC
-,TRBJ2-3,TRBV4-3,TRBD2,CASSQDPLAGEADTQYF,TGCGCCAGCAGCCAAGATCCCCTAGCGGGAGAGGCAGATACGCAGTATTTT
once,TRBJ2-7,TRBV4-1,-,CASSQGHLRLSSYEQYF,TGCGCCAGCAGCCAAGGACATTTAAGGCTAAGCTCCTACGAGCAGTACTTC
-,TRBJ1-1,TRBV7-9,TRBD1,CASSRIPGQGSTEAFF,TGTGCCAGCAGCCGCATCCCGGGACAGGGGTCGACTGAAGCTTTCTTT
once,TRBJ2-3,TRBV27,TRBD2,CASRFLAGGPTDTQYF,TGTGCCAGTAGATTTCTAGCGGGAGGGCCGACAGATACGCAGTATTTT
-,TRBJ2-7,TRBV11-2,TRBD2,CASSPPMASGAYEQYF,TGTGCCAGCAGCCCCCCGATGGCTAGCGGAGCCTACGAGCAGTACTTC
-,TRBJ2-3,TRBV28,TRBD1,CASSPRDSSRADTQYF,TGTGCCAGCAGTCCTCGGGACAGTAGTCGGGCAGATACGCAGTATTTT
-,TRBJ1-4,TRBV9,TRBD1,CASSEGQGGNEKLFF,TGTGCCAGCAGCGAGGGACAGGGGGGGAATGAAAAACTGTTTTTT
-,TRBJ2-3,TRBV28,TRBD1,CASRSGQGRDTDTQYF,TGTGCCAGCAGGTCCGGACAGGGACGGGACACAGATACGCAGTATTTT
-,TRBJ2-1,TRBV28,-,CASSSLANEQFF,TGTGCCAGCAGTTCCCTAGCCAATGAGCAGTTCTTC
-,TRBJ2-3,TRBV6-6,TRBD2,CASSFTSGGGTDTQYF,TGTGCCAGCAGTTTCACTAGCGGAGGGGGCACAGATACGCAGTATTTT
-,TRBJ2-1,TRBV13,-,CASSHAEGAGGTYNEQFF,TGTGCCAGCAGCCACGCCGAGGGGGCGGGAGGCACCTACAATGAGCAGTTCTTC
-,TRBJ1-2,TRBV4-1,-,CASSQDHRGYTF,TGCGCCAGCAGCCAAGATCACCGTGGCTACACCTTC
-,TRBJ1-4,TRBV2,-,CASSEGPDSVSPTNEKLFF,TGTGCCAGCAGTGAAGGTCCGGACAGCGTCAGCCCAACTAATGAAAAACTGTTTTTT
-,TRBJ2-5,TRBV7-9,-,CASSSSPLGDQETQYF,TGTGCCAGCAGCTCCAGCCCCCTAGGGGACCAAGAGACCCAGTACTTC
once,TRBJ2-7,TRBV21-1,-,CASSKAGREQVGSAEQYF,TGTGCCAGCAGCAAAGCGGGGAGGGAACAGGTAGGGTCGGCCGAGCAGTACTTC
-,TRBJ2-3,TRBV9,-,CASSTRDSVTDTQYF,TGTGCCAGCAGCACCCGGGACTCCGTCACAGATACGCAGTATTTT
-,TRBJ2-7,TRBV5-4,-,CASSLASDEQYF,TGTGCCAGCAGCTTGGCTAGCGATGAGCAGTACTTC
-,TRBJ2-1,TRBV6-5,-,CASTSGGSYNEQFF,TGTGCCAGCACGTCAGGAGGCTCCTACAATGAGCAGTTCTTC
-,TRBJ2-7,TRBV5-5,TRBD2,CASSPGAGGSYEQYF,TGTGCCAGCAGCCCCGGGGCGGGAGGCTCGTACGAGCAGTACTTC
-,TRBJ2-2,TRBV4-1,-,CASSPITGELFF,TGCGCCAGCAGCCCCATCACCGGGGAGCTGTTTTTT
-,TRBJ1-1,TRBV9,-,CASSGLGGEAFF,TGTGCCAGCAGCGGGCTAGGGGGTGAAGCTTTCTTT
-,TRBJ1-2,TRBV2,TRBD1,CASSETGGYGYTF,TGTGCCAGCAGTGAGACAGGGGGATATGGCTACACCTTC
-,TRBJ2-5,TRBV11-2,TRBD2,CASTSAGDQETQYF,TGTGCCAGCACCTCTGCGGGGGATCAAGAGACCCAGTACTTC
-,TRBJ2-5,TRBV15,-,CATSRDKTGEGETQYF,TGTGCCACCAGCAGAGATAAAACAGGGGAGGGGGAGACCCAGTACTTC
once,TRBJ2-5,TRBV4-1,-,CASRGRKETQYF,TGCGCCAGCAGAGGGCGAAAAGAGACCCAGTACTTC
-,TRBJ1-5,TRBV6-5,TRBD1,CASSPAAGGYQPQHF,TGTGCCAGCAGTCCTGCGGCAGGGGGCTATCAGCCCCAGCATTTT
-,TRBJ2-5,TRBV7-9,-,CASSLARGMGKETQYF,TGTGCCAGCAGCTTAGCGCGTGGTATGGGGAAGGAGACCCAGTACTTC
-,TRBJ2-1,TRBV10-1,-,CASSGLGEGLFF,TGCGCCAGCAGTGGCCTAGGAGAGGGATTGTTCTTC
-,TRBJ2-7,TRBV7-9,-,CASSLGGVSYEQYF,TGTGCCAGCAGCTTAGGAGGGGTCTCCTACGAGCAGTACTTC
once,TRBJ2-3,TRBV10-1,-,CASSEGGSRTDTQYF,TGCGCCAGCAGTGAGGGGGGGAGTCGGACAGATACGCAGTATTTT
-,TRBJ2-7,TRBV7-9,TRBD2,CASSLGLGEQYF,TGTGCCAGCAGCTTGGGACTAGGCGAGCAGTACTTC
-,TRBJ1-2,TRBV6-4,-,CASSPTGLANYGYTF,TGTGCCAGCAGTCCGACAGGCTTAGCTAACTATGGCTACACCTTC
once,TRBJ2-7,TRBV28,TRBD2,CASSLGLHSYEQYF,TGTGCCAGCAGTTTGGGACTACATTCCTACGAGCAGTACTTC